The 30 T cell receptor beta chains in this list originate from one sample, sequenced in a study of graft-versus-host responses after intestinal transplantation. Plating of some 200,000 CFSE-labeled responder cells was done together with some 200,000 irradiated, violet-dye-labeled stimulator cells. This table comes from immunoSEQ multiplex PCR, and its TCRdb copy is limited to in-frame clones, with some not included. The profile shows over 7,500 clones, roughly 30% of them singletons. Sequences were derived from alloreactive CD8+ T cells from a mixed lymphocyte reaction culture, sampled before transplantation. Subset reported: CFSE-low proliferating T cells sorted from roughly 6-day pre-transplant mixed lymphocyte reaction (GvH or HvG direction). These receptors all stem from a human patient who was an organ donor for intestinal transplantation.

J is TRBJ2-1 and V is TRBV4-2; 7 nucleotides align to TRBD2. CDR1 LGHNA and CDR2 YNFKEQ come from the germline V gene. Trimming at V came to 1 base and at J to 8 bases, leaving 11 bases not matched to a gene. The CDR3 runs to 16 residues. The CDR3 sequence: CASSQALGGGLDEQFF. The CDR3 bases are TGTGCCAGCAGCCAAGCCCTGGGCGGGGGACTCGATGAGCAGTTCTTC.

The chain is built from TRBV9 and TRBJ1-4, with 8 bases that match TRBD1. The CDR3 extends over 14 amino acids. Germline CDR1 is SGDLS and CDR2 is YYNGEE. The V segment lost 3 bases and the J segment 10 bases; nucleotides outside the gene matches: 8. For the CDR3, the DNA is TGTGCCAGCAGCGCGACAGGGGCCCGGGGAAAACTGTTTTTT. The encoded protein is CASSATGARGKLFF. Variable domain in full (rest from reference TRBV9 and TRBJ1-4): DSGVTQTPKHLITATGQRVTLRCSPRSGDLSVYWYQQSLDQGLQFLIQYYNGEERAKGNILERFSAQQFPDLHSELNLSSLELGDSALYFCASSATGARGKLFFGSGTQLSVL.

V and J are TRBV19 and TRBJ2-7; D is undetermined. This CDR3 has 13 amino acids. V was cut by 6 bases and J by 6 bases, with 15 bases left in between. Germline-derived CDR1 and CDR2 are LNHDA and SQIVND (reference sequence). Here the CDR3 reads CASSPGPYSEQYF. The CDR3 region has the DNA TGTGCCAGTAGCCCAGGTCCCTATTCCGAGCAGTACTTC.

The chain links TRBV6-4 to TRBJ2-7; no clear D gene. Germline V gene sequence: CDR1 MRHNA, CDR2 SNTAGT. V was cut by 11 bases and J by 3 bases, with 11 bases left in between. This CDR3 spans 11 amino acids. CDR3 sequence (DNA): TGTGCCTGCTTACAGAGCTACGAGCAGTACTTC. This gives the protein CACLQSYEQYF.

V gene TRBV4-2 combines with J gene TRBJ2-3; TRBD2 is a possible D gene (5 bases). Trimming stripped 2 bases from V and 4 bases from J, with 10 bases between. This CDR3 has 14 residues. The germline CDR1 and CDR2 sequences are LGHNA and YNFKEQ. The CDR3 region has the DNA TGTGCCAGCAGCCAAAGCCCGGGGTCAGATACGCAGTATTTT. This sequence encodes CASSQSPGSDTQYF.

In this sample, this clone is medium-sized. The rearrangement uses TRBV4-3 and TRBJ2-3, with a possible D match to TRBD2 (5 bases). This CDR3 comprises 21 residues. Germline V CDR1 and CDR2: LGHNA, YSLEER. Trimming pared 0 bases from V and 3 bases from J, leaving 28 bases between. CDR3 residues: CASSQDFIGFLSGLKTDTQYF. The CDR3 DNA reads TGCGCCAGCAGCCAAGATTTTATTGGCTTTTTAAGCGGATTAAAAACAGATACGCAGTATTTT.

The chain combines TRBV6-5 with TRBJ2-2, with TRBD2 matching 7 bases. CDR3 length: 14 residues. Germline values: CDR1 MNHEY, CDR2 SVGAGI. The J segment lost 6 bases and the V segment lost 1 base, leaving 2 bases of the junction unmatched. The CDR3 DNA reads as TGTGCCAGCAGTTACTTCCGGGGGGCCGGGGAGCTGTTTTTT. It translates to CASSYFRGAGELFF.

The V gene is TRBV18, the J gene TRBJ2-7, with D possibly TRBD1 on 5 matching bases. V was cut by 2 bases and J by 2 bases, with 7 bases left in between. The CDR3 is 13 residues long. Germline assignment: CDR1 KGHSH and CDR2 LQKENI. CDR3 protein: CASSPDSTYEQYF. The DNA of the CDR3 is TGTGCCAGCTCACCAGACAGTACCTACGAGCAGTACTTC.

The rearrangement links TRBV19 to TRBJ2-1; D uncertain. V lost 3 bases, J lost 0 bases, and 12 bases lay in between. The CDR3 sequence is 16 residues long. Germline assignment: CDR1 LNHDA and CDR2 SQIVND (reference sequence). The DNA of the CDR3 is TGTGCCAGTAGTATTGCGGTAGAAAGCTCCTACAATGAGCAGTTCTTC. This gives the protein CASSIAVESSYNEQFF.

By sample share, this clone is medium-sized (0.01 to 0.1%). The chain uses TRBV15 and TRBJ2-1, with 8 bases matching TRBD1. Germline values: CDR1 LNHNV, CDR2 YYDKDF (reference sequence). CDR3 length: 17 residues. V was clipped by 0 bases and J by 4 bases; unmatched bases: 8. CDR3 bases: TGTGCCACCAGCAGAGACAGGGGGCAAACCATTTACAATGAGCAGTTCTTC. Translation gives CATSRDRGQTIYNEQFF.

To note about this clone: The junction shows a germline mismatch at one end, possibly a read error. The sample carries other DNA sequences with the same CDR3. CDR3 sequence reads: CASTPGLAGYEQYF. The CDR3 DNA is TGTGCCAGCACCCCGGGACTAGCGGGATACGAGCAGTACTTC. V and J are TRBV4-1 and TRBJ2-7, with 13 bases aligning to TRBD2. Germline CDR1 MGHRA, CDR2 YSYEKL. The CDR3 consists of 14 residues.

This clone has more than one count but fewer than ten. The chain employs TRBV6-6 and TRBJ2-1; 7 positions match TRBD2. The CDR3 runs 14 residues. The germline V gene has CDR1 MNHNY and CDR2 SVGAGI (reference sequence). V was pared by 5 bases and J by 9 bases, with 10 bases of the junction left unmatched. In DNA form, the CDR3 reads TGTGCCAGCAGTCTAATCGCGGGAGCGTCTGAGCAGTTCTTC. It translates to CASSLIAGASEQFF.

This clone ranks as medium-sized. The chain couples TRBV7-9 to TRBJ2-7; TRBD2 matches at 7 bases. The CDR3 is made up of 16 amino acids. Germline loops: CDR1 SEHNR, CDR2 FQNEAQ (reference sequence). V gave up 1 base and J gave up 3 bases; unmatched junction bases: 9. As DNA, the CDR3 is TGTGCCAGCAGCTTAGGCCCGGGGGGACTCCGCTACGAGCAGTACTTC. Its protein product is CASSLGPGGLRYEQYF.

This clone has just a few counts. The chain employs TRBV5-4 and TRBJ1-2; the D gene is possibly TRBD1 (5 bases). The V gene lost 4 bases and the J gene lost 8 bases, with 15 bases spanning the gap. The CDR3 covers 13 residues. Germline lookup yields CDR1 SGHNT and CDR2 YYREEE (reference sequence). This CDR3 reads CASSPTGPKGYTF. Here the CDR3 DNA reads TGTGCCAGCAGCCCAACAGGCCCCAAGGGCTACACCTTC.

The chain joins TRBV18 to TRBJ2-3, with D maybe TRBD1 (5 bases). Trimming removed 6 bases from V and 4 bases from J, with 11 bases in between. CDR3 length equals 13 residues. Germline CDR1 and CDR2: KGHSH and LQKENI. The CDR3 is CASSPARADTQYF. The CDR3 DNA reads TGTGCCAGCTCCCCAGCCAGGGCAGATACGCAGTATTTT.

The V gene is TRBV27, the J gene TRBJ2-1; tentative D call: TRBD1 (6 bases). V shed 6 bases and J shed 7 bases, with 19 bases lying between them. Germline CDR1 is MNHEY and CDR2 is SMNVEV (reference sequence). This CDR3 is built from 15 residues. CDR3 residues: CASRAPSVRGNEQFF. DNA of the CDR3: TGTGCCAGCAGGGCCCCTAGTGTAAGGGGGAATGAGCAGTTCTTC.

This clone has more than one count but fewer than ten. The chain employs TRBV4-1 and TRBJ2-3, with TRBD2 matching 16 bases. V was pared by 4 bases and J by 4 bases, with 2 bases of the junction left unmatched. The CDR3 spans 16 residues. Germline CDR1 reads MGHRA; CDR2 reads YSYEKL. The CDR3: CASSRGTSGGADTQYF. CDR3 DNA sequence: TGCGCCAGCAGCCGGGGGACTAGCGGGGGGGCAGATACGCAGTATTTT.

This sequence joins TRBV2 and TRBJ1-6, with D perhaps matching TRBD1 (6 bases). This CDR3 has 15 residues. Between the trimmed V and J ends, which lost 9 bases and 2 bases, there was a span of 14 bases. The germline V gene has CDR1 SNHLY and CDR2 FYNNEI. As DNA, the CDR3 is TGTGCCAGACAGGGATCTGGGACCTATAATTCACCCCTCCACTTT. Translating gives CARQGSGTYNSPLHF.

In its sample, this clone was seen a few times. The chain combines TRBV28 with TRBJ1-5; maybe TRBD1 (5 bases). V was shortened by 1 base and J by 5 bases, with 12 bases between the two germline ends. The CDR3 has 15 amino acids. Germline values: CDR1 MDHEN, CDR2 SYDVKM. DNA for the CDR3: TGTGCCAGCAGTTTATCGGGGGGAGGGGATCAGCCCCAGCATTTT. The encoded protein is CASSLSGGGDQPQHF.

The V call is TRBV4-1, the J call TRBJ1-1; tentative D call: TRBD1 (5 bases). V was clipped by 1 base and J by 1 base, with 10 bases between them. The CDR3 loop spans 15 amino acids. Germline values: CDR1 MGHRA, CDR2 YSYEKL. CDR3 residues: CASSQVPTGNTEAFF. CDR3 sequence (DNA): TGCGCCAGCAGCCAAGTCCCCACAGGGAACACTGAAGCTTTCTTT.

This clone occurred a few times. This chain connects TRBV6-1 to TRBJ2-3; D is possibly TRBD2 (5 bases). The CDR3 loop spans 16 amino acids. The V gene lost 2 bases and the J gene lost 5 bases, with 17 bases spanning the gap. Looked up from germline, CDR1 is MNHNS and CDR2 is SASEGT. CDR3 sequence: CASSEFRASPLDTQYF. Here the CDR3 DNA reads TGTGCCAGCAGTGAATTTAGGGCTAGCCCCCTAGATACGCAGTATTTT.

For the CDR3, the DNA is TGTGCCAGCAGCCCGGGGGTGAGCGGCGGGGAGCTGTTTTTT. This codes for CASSPGVSGGELFF. V usage is TRBV6-5 and J usage is TRBJ2-2; tentatively, D is TRBD2 (6 bases). There are 14 residues in the CDR3. V lost 6 bases to trimming and J lost 7 bases, with 15 bases between them. The germline V gene encodes CDR1 MNHEY and CDR2 SVGAGI.

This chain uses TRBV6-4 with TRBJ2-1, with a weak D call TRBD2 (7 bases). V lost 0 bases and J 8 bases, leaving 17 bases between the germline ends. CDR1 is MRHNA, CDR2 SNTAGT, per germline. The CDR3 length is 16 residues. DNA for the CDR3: TGTGCCAGCAGTGACTCGGTTGGGGGGGGGCCCGATGAGCAGTTCTTC. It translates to CASSDSVGGGPDEQFF.

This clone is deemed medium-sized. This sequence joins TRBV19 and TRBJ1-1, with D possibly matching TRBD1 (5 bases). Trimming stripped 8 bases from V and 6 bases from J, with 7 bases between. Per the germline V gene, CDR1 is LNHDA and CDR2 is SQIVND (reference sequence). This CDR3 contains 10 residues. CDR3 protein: CASGAPEAFF. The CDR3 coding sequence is TGTGCCAGTGGGGCTCCTGAAGCTTTCTTT.

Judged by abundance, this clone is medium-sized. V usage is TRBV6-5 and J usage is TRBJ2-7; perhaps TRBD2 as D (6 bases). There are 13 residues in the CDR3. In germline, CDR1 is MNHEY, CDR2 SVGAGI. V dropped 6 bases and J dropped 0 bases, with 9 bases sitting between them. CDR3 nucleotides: TGTGCCAGCAGACCGGGACTCTCCTACGAGCAGTACTTC. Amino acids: CASRPGLSYEQYF.

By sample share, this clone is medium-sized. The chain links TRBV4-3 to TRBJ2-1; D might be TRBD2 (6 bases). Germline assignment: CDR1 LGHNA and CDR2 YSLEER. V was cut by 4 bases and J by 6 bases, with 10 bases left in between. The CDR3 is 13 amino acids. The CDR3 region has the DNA TGCGCCAGCAGCCCTCCGACTAGCAATGAGCAGTTCTTC. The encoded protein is CASSPPTSNEQFF.

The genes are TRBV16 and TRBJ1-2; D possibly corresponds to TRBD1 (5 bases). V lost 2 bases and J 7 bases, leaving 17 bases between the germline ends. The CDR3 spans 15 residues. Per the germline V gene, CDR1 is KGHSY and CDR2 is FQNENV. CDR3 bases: TGTGCCAGCAGCCAAACCGTAGCGGGGGTCAGTGGCTACACCTTC. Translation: CASSQTVAGVSGYTF.

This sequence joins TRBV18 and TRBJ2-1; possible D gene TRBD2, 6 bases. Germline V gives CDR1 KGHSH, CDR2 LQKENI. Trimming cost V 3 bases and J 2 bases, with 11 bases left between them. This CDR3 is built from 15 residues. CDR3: CASSPTTGAYNEQFF. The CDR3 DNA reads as TGTGCCAGCTCACCGACCACGGGGGCCTACAATGAGCAGTTCTTC.

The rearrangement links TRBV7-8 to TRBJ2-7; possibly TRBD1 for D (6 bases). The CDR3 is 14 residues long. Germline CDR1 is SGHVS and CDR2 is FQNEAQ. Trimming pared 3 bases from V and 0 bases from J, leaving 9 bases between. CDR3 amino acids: CASSFGTPSYEQYF. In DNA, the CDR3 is TGTGCCAGCAGCTTCGGGACACCCTCCTACGAGCAGTACTTC.

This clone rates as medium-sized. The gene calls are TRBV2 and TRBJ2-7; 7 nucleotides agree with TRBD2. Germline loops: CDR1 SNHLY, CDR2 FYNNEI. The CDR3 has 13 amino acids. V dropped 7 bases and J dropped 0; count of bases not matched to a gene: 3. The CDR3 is CASMGLSSYEQYF. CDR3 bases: TGTGCCAGCATGGGACTAAGCTCCTACGAGCAGTACTTC.